The rows below give T cell receptor beta chains drawn from one sample of a study of cytomegalovirus exposure and HLA in healthy donors. Assay used: immunoSEQ multiplex PCR; TCRdb lists only in-frame clones, some missing. The sample lists about 200,000 clones; 82% were seen once. The sequencing input was PBMCs. These TCRs come from a man aged 35-49 years in good health and CMV-seropositive. Each CDR3 is given with its conserved first and last residue. D genes are given only for firm matches. Part of the rows lack a size; the others show once, few, many or a class for expanded clones.

>NA|TRBV9|NA|TRBJ2-1
CASSGDEQFF
TGTGCCAGCAGCGGCGATGAGCAGTTCTTC
>TRBD2|TRBV5-4|few|TRBJ2-1
CASSLPAGVAHEQFF
TGTGCCAGCAGCTTGCCAGCGGGAGTTGCGCATGAGCAGTTCTTC
>NA|TRBV5-6|NA|TRBJ1-2
CASSSDQYYGYTF
TGTGCCAGCAGCTCAGATCAATACTATGGCTACACCTTC
>TRBD2|TRBV5-4|NA|TRBJ2-1
CASSFVSGGPDEQFF
TGTGCCAGCAGCTTCGTTTCGGGAGGCCCGGATGAGCAGTTCTTC
>NA|TRBV28|NA|TRBJ1-2
CASSPAGQGGYTF
TGTGCCAGCAGTCCCGCGGGGCAAGGAGGCTACACCTTC
>NA|TRBV6-1|NA|TRBJ2-7
CASSEVGGYEQYF
TGTGCCAGCAGTGAAGTCGGAGGCTACGAGCAGTACTTC
>TRBD1|TRBV2|once|TRBJ1-1
CASIPGQGDEAFF
TGTGCCAGCATTCCGGGACAGGGGGATGAAGCTTTCTTT
>TRBD2|TRBV9|NA|TRBJ2-3
CASSVALLGGTDTQYF
TGTGCCAGCAGCGTGGCACTTCTGGGGGGGACAGATACGCAGTATTTT
>TRBD2|TRBV7-2|NA|TRBJ2-5
CASSQGTSGVMGQYF
TGTGCCAGCAGCCAAGGGACTAGCGGCGTGATGGGCCAGTACTTC
>NA|TRBV29-1|NA|TRBJ2-2
CSALQARAGELFF
TGCAGCGCCCTCCAGGCGCGGGCCGGGGAGCTGTTTTTT
>NA|TRBV27|NA|TRBJ1-1
CASSLTGPNTEAFF
TGTGCCAGCAGTTTAACGGGTCCGAACACTGAAGCTTTCTTT
>TRBD2|TRBV9|NA|TRBJ2-5
CASSVGEGSETQYF
TGTGCCAGCAGCGTAGGGGAGGGATCTGAGACCCAGTACTTC
>TRBD2|TRBV11-3|NA|TRBJ2-3
CASSSGTSGRATDTQYF
TGTGCCAGCAGCTCCGGGACTAGCGGGAGGGCCACAGATACGCAGTATTTT
>TRBD1|TRBV6-5|once|TRBJ2-2
CASSYGQGAKTGELFF
TGTGCCAGCAGTTACGGACAGGGGGCAAAAACCGGGGAGCTGTTTTTT
>TRBD1|TRBV6-5|few|TRBJ2-1
CASSFRDRGNNEQFF
TGTGCCAGCAGTTTCCGGGACAGGGGAAACAATGAGCAGTTCTTC
>NA|TRBV30|NA|TRBJ1-1
CAWAGTEAFF
TGTGCCTGGGCGGGAACTGAAGCTTTCTTT
>TRBD2|TRBV9|NA|TRBJ2-3
CASSAGGGPDTQYF
TGTGCCAGCAGCGCTGGGGGAGGGCCAGATACGCAGTATTTT
>NA|TRBV27|NA|TRBJ2-7
CASSFPGTYEQYF
TGTGCCAGCAGTTTCCCAGGCACCTACGAGCAGTACTTC
>NA|TRBV7-6|NA|TRBJ1-4
CASSLAYQGTNEKLFF
TGTGCCAGCAGCTTAGCGTATCAGGGTACTAATGAAAAACTGTTTTTT
>TRBD1|TRBV27|few|TRBJ2-7
CASSFAGTGSYEQYF
TGTGCCAGCAGTTTCGCCGGGACAGGATCCTACGAGCAGTACTTC
>TRBD1|TRBV5-1|once|TRBJ1-2
CASSPTGDNGYTF
TGCGCCAGCAGCCCGACAGGGGATAATGGCTACACCTTC
>TRBD1|TRBV7-8|NA|TRBJ2-5
CASSLGTGGSQETQYF
TGTGCCAGCAGCTTAGGAACAGGGGGCTCTCAAGAGACCCAGTACTTC
>TRBD2|TRBV4-2|NA|TRBJ2-7
CASSPTGTSTYEQYF
TGTGCCAGCAGCCCAACCGGGACTAGCACCTACGAGCAGTACTTC
>TRBD1|TRBV5-1|NA|TRBJ1-1
CASSVTGGAGNTEAFF
TGCGCCAGCAGCGTGACAGGGGGCGCAGGGAACACTGAAGCTTTCTTT
>NA|TRBV10-1|NA|TRBJ2-3
CASSKTSTDTQYF
TGCGCCAGCAGCAAGACTAGCACAGATACGCAGTATTTT
>TRBD2|TRBV5-8|NA|TRBJ2-7
CASSFRLAYEQYF
TGTGCCAGCAGCTTTCGACTAGCGTACGAGCAGTACTTC
>TRBD1|TRBV2|NA|TRBJ1-2
CASSEPGQGTHGYGYTF
TGTGCCAGCAGTGAACCGGGACAGGGTACCCACGGCTATGGCTACACCTTC
>NA|TRBV5-1|few|TRBJ2-7
CASSVGAPYEQYF
TGCGCCAGCAGCGTGGGGGCCCCCTACGAGCAGTACTTC
>NA|TRBV2|NA|TRBJ1-1
CASVGGWNTEAFF
TGTGCCAGCGTGGGGGGGTGGAACACTGAAGCTTTCTTT
>NA|TRBV7-3|NA|TRBJ2-6
CASSPSVLSGANVLTF
TGTGCCAGCAGCCCCTCTGTCCTCTCTGGGGCCAACGTCCTGACTTTC
>TRBD2|TRBV29-1|NA|TRBJ2-4
CSVEDSRPSTLREAKNIQYF
TGCAGCGTTGAAGATTCAAGGCCCTCGACTTTGCGGGAGGCCAAAAACATTCAGTACTTC
>TRBD2|TRBV5-1|once|TRBJ2-5
CASSPRTSGPGETQYF
TGCGCCAGCAGCCCCCGGACTAGCGGACCGGGGGAGACCCAGTACTTC
>TRBD1|TRBV27|NA|TRBJ2-5
CASSLWPGGQETQYF
TGTGCCAGCAGTTTATGGCCAGGGGGTCAAGAGACCCAGTACTTC
>TRBD1|TRBV6-5|once|TRBJ1-2
CASTADRGSNYGYTF
TGTGCCAGCACCGCAGACAGGGGCTCTAACTATGGCTACACCTTC
>NA|TRBV5-1|NA|TRBJ1-1
CASSLEVTDEAFF
TGCGCCAGCAGCTTGGAGGTGACAGATGAAGCTTTCTTT
>NA|TRBV5-5|NA|TRBJ1-2
CASSLPGVPNYGYTF
TGTGCCAGCAGCTTGCCAGGGGTCCCTAACTATGGCTACACCTTC
>NA|TRBV18|NA|TRBJ1-1
CASSPDMPMMNTEAFF
TGTGCCAGCTCACCAGACATGCCAATGATGAACACTGAAGCTTTCTTT
>NA|TRBV7-8|once|TRBJ2-7
CASSFRVEQYF
TGTGCCAGCAGCTTTCGAGTTGAGCAGTACTTC
>TRBD1|TRBV28|NA|TRBJ1-2
CASSQLQGSTNYGYTF
TGTGCCAGCAGCCAACTACAGGGGTCGACAAACTATGGCTACACCTTC
>TRBD1|TRBV7-9|NA|TRBJ2-1
CASSSAGTGGRNEQFF
TGTGCCAGCAGCTCGGCCGGGACAGGGGGCCGGAATGAGCAGTTCTTC
>NA|TRBV14|NA|TRBJ1-1
CASSHWTKNTEAFF
TGTGCCAGCAGCCATTGGACAAAGAACACTGAAGCTTTCTTT
>TRBD1|TRBV6-5|NA|TRBJ2-7
CASSYLRTGYEQYF
TGTGCCAGCAGTTACTTAAGGACAGGCTACGAGCAGTACTTC
>NA|TRBV5-1|NA|TRBJ1-2
CASSLEGYGYTF
TGCGCCAGCAGCCTAGAGGGCTACGGCTACACCTTC
>NA|TRBV10-3|NA|TRBJ2-2
CAIPQGQNTGELFF
TGTGCCATCCCCCAGGGGCAGAACACCGGGGAGCTGTTTTTT
>TRBD1|TRBV29-1|NA|TRBJ1-1
CSVTGSFNTEAFF
TGCAGCGTGACAGGGTCCTTTAACACTGAAGCTTTCTTT
>TRBD1|TRBV5-1|NA|TRBJ2-5
CASSLAGTGRETQYF
TGCGCCAGCAGCTTGGCCGGGACAGGGCGCGAGACCCAGTACTTC
>TRBD2|TRBV2|NA|TRBJ2-2
CASSTPYGGAGTGELFF
TGTGCCAGCAGTACCCCCTACGGGGGGGCGGGCACCGGGGAGCTGTTTTTT
>TRBD1|TRBV5-8|NA|TRBJ2-5
CASSSPGQGRETQYF
TGTGCCAGCAGCTCACCGGGACAGGGGAGAGAGACCCAGTACTTC
>TRBD2|TRBV5-1|NA|TRBJ2-1
CASSLAPSGRADEQFF
TGCGCCAGCAGCCTGGCCCCTAGCGGGAGGGCCGATGAGCAGTTCTTC
>NA|TRBV4-1|NA|TRBJ1-4
CASSQDPQGGEKLFF
TGCGCCAGCAGCCAAGATCCGCAGGGTGGAGAAAAACTGTTTTTT
>NA|TRBV12-5|NA|TRBJ2-2
CASGSVGELFF
TGTGCTAGTGGTTCTGTCGGGGAGCTGTTTTTT
>NA|TRBV5-1|NA|TRBJ2-7
CASSLGVYEQYF
TGCGCCAGCAGCCTGGGAGTATACGAGCAGTACTTC